This entry lists 10 T cell receptor beta chains sequenced from one sample in a study of cytomegalovirus exposure and HLA in healthy donors (dated 2017 in TCRdb). To prepare the library, the immunoSEQ multiplex PCR assay was applied. A mixture of 60 forward primers for TCR Vbeta segments and 13 reverse primers for TCR Jbeta segments was used in the multiplex PCR. Held by TCRdb, this immuneACCESS table contains in-frame sequences only and omits some clones. Under half of the omission traces to an unresolved V gene where checked; the cause of the rest is unknown. Here the sample has about 160,000 clones; 60% to 75% occur a single time. The ten top clones hold 2.5% to 3.5% of the sample. The specimen sequenced was PBMCs. These receptors were collected from a woman in her forties or fifties in good health and CMV-seropositive.

This rearrangement joins TRBV27 to TRBJ2-1; maybe TRBD1 (6 bases). The CDR3 consists of 15 residues. Germline CDR1 is MNHEY and CDR2 is SMNVEV (reference sequence). V lost 8 bases and J lost 0, with 14 bases in between. CDR3 coding DNA: TGTGCCAGCGGGACCAGGGGAAGCTCCTACAATGAGCAGTTCTTC. Translating gives CASGTRGSSYNEQFF.

This chain links TRBV7-9 with TRBJ2-5, with TRBD2 matching 8 bases. The J call may be wrong; the DNA end is better matched by TRBJ2-7. The CDR3 extends over 17 amino acids. In germline, CDR1 is SEHNR, CDR2 FQNEAQ (reference sequence). Here the CDR3 reads CASSPGVVGGVIDEQYF. CDR3 coding DNA: TGTGCCAGCAGCCCAGGTGTGGTCGGGGGGGTCATCGACGAGCAGTACTTC.

The chain joins TRBV2 to TRBJ1-2, with a tentative D call TRBD1 (6 bases). Germline lookup yields CDR1 SNHLY and CDR2 FYNNEI. The CDR3 spans 14 residues. Deletions cut 6 bases from V and 7 bases from J, with 18 bases between. The CDR3 loop is CASSVRGGAGGYTF. CDR3 DNA: TGTGCCAGCAGCGTCCGGGGGGGGGCTGGTGGCTACACCTTC.

This rearrangement joins TRBV4-2 to TRBJ1-2, with 9 bases fitting TRBD1. The ends lost 1 base at V and 8 bases at J; junction bases unmatched: 11. Germline V gives CDR1 LGHNA, CDR2 YNFKEQ. CDR3 length equals 16 residues. The CDR3: CASSQAPGQGMIGYTF. The DNA for the CDR3 is TGTGCCAGCAGCCAAGCTCCGGGACAGGGAATGATCGGCTACACCTTC.

This clone has more than one count but fewer than ten. The chain joins TRBV30 to TRBJ2-7; D may be TRBD1 (6 bases). This CDR3 is 14 amino acids long. V lost 0 bases and J 3 bases, leaving 12 bases between the germline ends. Germline V gene data show CDR1 as GTSNPN and CDR2 as SVGIG (reference sequence). The CDR3 nucleotides read TGTGCCTGGAGTGTGAGCTGGGGGCGCTACGAGCAGTACTTC. Residues: CAWSVSWGRYEQYF.

Comment on this clone: Other DNA sequences in the sample encode the same CDR3. The chain couples TRBV6-5 to TRBJ1-1; D is perhaps TRBD1 (5 bases). V lost 6 bases, J lost 3 bases, and 5 bases lay in between. The CDR3 is 11 amino acids. Germline CDR1 MNHEY, CDR2 SVGAGI. CDR3 nucleotide sequence: TGTGCCAGCAGCAGGGACACTGAAGCTTTCTTT. This codes for CASSRDTEAFF.

As to this clone: This sample includes further DNA sequences coding for the same CDR3. The chain links TRBV7-2 to TRBJ1-1, with D uncertain. CDR1 is SGHTA and CDR2 is FQGNSA in the germline V gene. The V end lost 1 base, the J end lost 1 base, and 4 bases lay between the germline ends. CDR3 length: 13 amino acids. Here the CDR3 DNA reads TGTGCCAGCAGCTTAGGTAGGAACACTGAAGCTTTCTTT. It specifies CASSLGRNTEAFF.

This clone has a handful of counts. The rearrangement links TRBV20-1 to TRBJ1-1; tentatively, D is TRBD1 (6 bases). CDR3 length: 11 amino acids. Trimming cost V 6 bases and J 7 bases, with 12 bases left between them. Germline V gives CDR1 DFQATT, CDR2 SNEGSKA (reference sequence). CDR3 sequence (DNA): TGCAGTGCCATCCTACAGGGTGAAGCTTTCTTT. Amino acid sequence: CSAILQGEAFF.

V usage is TRBV5-4 and J usage is TRBJ1-2; D is perhaps TRBD1 (5 bases). The CDR3 contains 15 residues. Trimming cost V 3 bases and J 1 base, with 13 bases left between them. CDR1 is SGHNT, CDR2 YYREEE, per germline (reference sequence). In DNA form, the CDR3 reads TGTGCCAGCAGCTCGGCAGGGACTTATAACTATGGCTACACCTTC. Amino acid sequence: CASSSAGTYNYGYTF.

The chain combines TRBV7-9 with TRBJ2-7; D is perhaps TRBD2 (6 bases). The CDR3 covers 14 residues. Germline CDR1 reads SEHNR; CDR2 reads FQNEAQ (reference sequence). V lost 5 bases, J lost 2 bases, and 13 bases lay in between. CDR3 protein: CASSPRGLTYEQYF. The CDR3, as DNA: TGTGCCAGCAGCCCGCGGGGCTTAACCTACGAGCAGTACTTC.